This TCR beta chain comes out of a study of cytomegalovirus exposure and HLA in healthy donors (dated by TCRdb to about 2017). Regarding the study in general: According to an earlier analysis of 587 of the donors, about 180 million T cells yielded some 110 million unique TCR beta sequences and around 280 Gb of sequence data. About 280 gigabases of sequencing data and around 85 million unique TCR sequences made up an early release that covered 500 to 700 HLA-typed donors. Of the roughly 400 genotyped donors, roughly 76% were placed in the genetic ancestry cluster associated with self-reported Caucasian donors. The study was designed to test whether signatures of past pathogen exposure could be identified by cataloging public T cell receptors. The T cell repertoires of some 700 subjects were profiled by immunosequencing and related to cytomegalovirus serostatus. Along with the approximately 700-subject first cohort, a separate validation cohort of 120 different subjects was used. High-throughput TCR immunosequencing, statistical association of individual TCRs with disease status, and machine learning were combined to predict cytomegalovirus infection status. In a later analysis, previously published TCR beta repertoires from about 670 donors were re-analyzed and high-resolution HLA genotyping was added so that TCR occurrence patterns could be studied. The later analysis used no new phenotypic data to find candidate immune exposures, relying instead on TCR beta sequences and their occurrence across donors. In an earlier analysis of around 540 of the donors, high-throughput TCR beta sequencing was used to judge whether each TCR beta V gene segment behaved as functional or pseudogenic. Donor age, sex, ethnicity and CMV serostatus were collected together with the repertoire data. In a later genetic analysis, genome-wide SNP genotypes for about three fifths of the roughly 670 donors were used, and that subset was treated as a discovery cohort. Every discovery cohort repertoire had been produced on one sequencing platform. HLA typing covered class I and class II loci at four-digit resolution. The number of typed donors differed by locus: roughly 620-640 for A, B, C, DRB1 and DQB1; about 520 for DQA1; roughly 600 for DPA1; and about 450 for DPB1. Five DR-DQ haplotypes were treated as single units for association and clustering because of strong linkage in the cohort. Among 300 to 500 genotyped donors of the cohort, an average of approximately 240,000 unique TCR beta nucleotide sequences was sequenced per donor, of which about 18% were non-productive.

Broad study findings and their caveats: The presence/absence analyses assumed that sequencing depth was roughly uniform across donors, and that assumption may not be true. Across donors, most TCR sequences were observed very rarely, whereas some public TCRs were present in many individuals. Most CMV-associated TCR beta chains appeared to be HLA-restricted in a later analysis, and the HLA associations seemed to be driven largely by CMV exposure. Compared with equally common non-associated chains, HLA-associated TCR beta chains in a later analysis were more clonally expanded and had lower generation probabilities. At a false discovery rate of 0.05, a later analysis linked under 20,000 TCR beta sequences to specific HLA alleles. Compared with the approximately 600-donor mean, donors in an Asian-associated ancestry cluster had fewer N-insertions in productive TCRs, according to a later genetic analysis. Because counts were too low, around 18 rarely observed V segments, including chromosome 9 orphons, were left out of the earlier analysis of approximately 500 of the donors. In vitro tests confirmed that a few of the cytomegalovirus-associated TCR beta chains recognize cytomegalovirus antigens. In an earlier analysis of some 500 of the donors, most TCR beta V segments were observed in productive rearrangements about 87% or about 30% of the time, broadly matching IMGT annotations. Linkage disequilibrium might explain the correlated functional status among segregating V segments, but an unknown experimental factor could not be excluded. In a later analysis, the rate of TCR association differed among HLA loci, with DRB1 alleles having the most associated TCRs and HLA-C alleles having the fewest. The cohort was sequenced for TCR beta chains only, and without alpha or paired-chain data the features that could be detected were limited. A cluster of highly shared sequence variants was judged likely to represent a technical artifact of the sequencing pipeline. A further reported finding was that TCR beta sequences accurately predicted the HLA-A and HLA-B alleles for most subjects in the first cohort. The 87-base-pair reads could not distinguish some IMGT-functional V segments, including TRBV6-2 and TRBV6-3, so those segments were excluded. The classifier was reported to diagnose cytomegalovirus status with high specificity and sensitivity in both the original and validation cohorts. In a later genetic analysis, a missense DCLRE1C variant was associated with V-gene and J-gene trimming of TCR beta chains, and the association was replicated in an independent cohort. According to a later analysis, parvovirus B19, influenza, CMV and Epstein-Barr virus appeared linked to several top co-occurrence clusters. The study gave a list of 150 to 200 TCR beta chains associated with cytomegalovirus. According to the authors, the approach could potentially be generalized to other disease states and immunological phenotypes. Immune exposure information for the cohort was limited to CMV serostatus. Because HLA typing was missing for some donors at each locus, association tests included only the typed subset. When HLA alleles, especially DR and DQ, strongly co-occurred, TCR associations were difficult to assign to individual alleles.

Turning to this clone: Its antigen specificity is not known. No clone much larger than this one lies a single base away; base qualities are absent.

The V end gives up 3 bases and the J end 4 bases, leaving 5 bases in the junction not matched to a gene. Via the germline V gene, CDR1 is LGHNA and CDR2 YSLEER. Counted from cysteine to phenylalanine, this CDR3 has 15 amino acids. CDR3 DNA is the only sequence kept; it has 45 bases, read in frame from the first base. The cohort comprised approximately 700 healthy bone marrow donors. At the time of sampling, every cohort member was nominally healthy, though immune exposures that went unrecorded were likely present. The donor was CMV seronegative and was included in the group of hundreds of seronegative cohort members. A peripheral blood sample was collected from each donor, and TCR beta sequencing was performed on peripheral blood mononuclear cells. The Qiagen DNeasy Blood Extraction Kit was used to extract genomic DNA from the blood cell samples. Libraries were constructed by the immunoSEQ multiplex PCR assay. For the multiplex PCR, a mixture combining 60 forward primers for TCR Vbeta segments and 13 reverse primers for TCR Jbeta segments was used. The CDR3 region of rearranged TCR beta genes was amplified from genomic DNA by a multiplex PCR assay. On the Illumina HiSeq System, the amplified TCR beta libraries were sequenced as 87-base-pair reads. Under the source paper's analysis protocol: A later analysis counted about 76 million unique TCR beta chains across the 666 repertoires, and around 9.9 million of these chains were shared by at least two donors. Raw reads were error-corrected and collapsed into unique sequences with a nearest-neighbor algorithm that merged closely related sequences to remove PCR and sequencing errors. CDR3 sequences were aligned to IMGT reference sequences to assign V, D and J gene segments. For a sequence to be retained, a match of at least six nucleotides was required to both a V gene segment and a J gene segment. A rearrangement was called productive if the CDR3 had no stop codons and remained in frame with V and J, and every other rearrangement was called non-productive. CDR3 was defined by IMGT convention, running from the second conserved V-encoded cysteine to the conserved J-encoded phenylalanine. In an earlier analysis of 550 to 650 of the donors, sequences lacking an unambiguous match to a single V gene segment were excluded. An earlier analysis of fewer than 650 of the donors classified V segments as functional when productive rearrangements were above 56.7% and as segregating when the standard deviation between donors was above 5%. A statistical classification framework was built to diagnose cytomegalovirus status from the catalog of TCR beta chain sequences. In a later analysis, TCR nucleotide sequences were compared against IMGT/GENE-DB human TR gene sequences so that V and J genes could be assigned. In a later analysis, CDR3 sequences and most-parsimonious VDJ recombination scenarios were assigned using the TCRdist pipeline. A later analysis defined each TCR beta chain by its CDR3 amino acid sequence plus V-gene family, and excluded reads lacking a unique V-gene family. To address suspected cross-contamination and a sequencing artifact, a later analysis removed roughly 580 highly shared, low-generation-probability nucleotide sequences. In a later analysis, a clonal expansion index for each public chain was calculated from normalized within-repertoire ranks of inferred template counts. Generation probabilities in a later analysis came from a VDJ recombination model fitted to out-of-frame rearrangements, and those results were checked against IGoR. Hypergeometric tests were used in a later analysis to score TCR-TCR, TCR-HLA and TCR-CMV co-occurrence, with a repertoire-size bias correction applied to the TCR pairs. False discovery rates were estimated in a later analysis by permuting HLA or CMV assignments 20 times. In a later analysis, co-occurring TCRs were grouped using DBSCAN, and TCRdist sequence similarity was added for clustering within HLA-allele-positive subsets. For co-occurrence clustering, repertoires with fewer than 30,000 or more than 120,000 public chains were excluded, along with roughly 5 repertoires with anomalous nucleotide sharing. Drawn from immuneACCESS, this table holds only the in-frame rearrangements with V and J called that TCRdb kept. Clones are partly lost; checked studies trace under half to an unresolved V gene and leave the rest unexplained. The V and J calls and the clone size are those of that table, but D and trimming were determined from the DNA. This sample comprises some 140,000 clones, 70% to 80% of them detected only once. Of the sample, 3% to 4% is held by the ten largest clones.

Input material: PBMCs. This sequence originates from a female donor in good health and CMV-seronegative. The sequence is built from TRBV4-3 and TRBJ2-5, and TRBD1 aligns with 10 junction nucleotides. Here is the DNA: TGCGCCAGCAGCCAGGGGACAGGGGAGAGAGAGACCCAGTACTTC. Protein translation: CASSQGTGERETQYF.